This T cell receptor (beta chain) was found in a study of blood T cell repertoires in COVID-19. In the authors' methods: Reference gene primer amplification gave nucleated cell count estimates. Produced via immunoSEQ multiplex PCR; TCRdb's table is partial and in-frame only. For V, J and clone size, that table is used; D and trimming come from the DNA. The table has roughly 50,000 clones, 70% to 90% seen once. The V gene's germline CDR1 is ENHRY and CDR2 SYGVKD. With V trimmed by 8 bases and J by 4 bases, 4 bases remained unmatched. The CDR3 is 13 amino acids. This clone was detected a few times. The TCR comes from a woman older than 75 with COVID-19, enrolled during active disease. The chain carries TRBV10-3 and TRBJ1-1, with 10 bases fitting TRBD1. The sequenced sample consisted of peripheral blood. CDR3 sequence: CAISWTGGTEAFF. Written as DNA, the CDR3 is TGTGCCATCTCGTGGACAGGGGGCACTGAAGCTTTCTTT.